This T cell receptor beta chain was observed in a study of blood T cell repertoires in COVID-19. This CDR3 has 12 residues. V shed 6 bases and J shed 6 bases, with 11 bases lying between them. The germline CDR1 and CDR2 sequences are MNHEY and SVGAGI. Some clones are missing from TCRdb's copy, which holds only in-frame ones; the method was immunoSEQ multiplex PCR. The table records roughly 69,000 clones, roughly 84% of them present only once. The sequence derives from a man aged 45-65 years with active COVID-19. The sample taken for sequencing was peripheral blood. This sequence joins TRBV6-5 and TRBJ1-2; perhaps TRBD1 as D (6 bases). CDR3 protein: CASRQNRDGYTF. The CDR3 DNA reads TGTGCCAGCAGACAAAACAGGGATGGCTACACCTTC.